This T cell receptor (beta chain) was sequenced in a study of OX40 agonist ivuxolimab in advanced cancers. This CDR3 has 14 amino acids. The trim removed 6 bases at V and 6 bases at J, leaving 11 bases unmatched. Germline V CDR1 and CDR2: SGHDT, YYEEEE. Repertoires were generated with immunoSEQ multiplex PCR, while TCRdb's copy carries only in-frame clones and drops some. The sample consists of about 19,000 clones, roughly nine tenths of them appearing once. This receptor was taken from an adult with an advanced solid tumor such as melanoma, head and neck, liver or kidney cancer. V gene TRBV5-6 combines with J gene TRBJ2-7; 8 positions match TRBD2. The specimen was CD4+ or CD8+ T cells sorted from blood, collected in a trial of the OX40 agonist ivuxolimab. CDR3 sequence: CASTPSGGLFEQYF. CDR3 bases: TGTGCCAGCACCCCCAGCGGGGGTTTATTCGAGCAGTACTTC.